Below, 8 T cell receptor beta chains from the same sample are listed, as sequenced in a study of beta chain features in type 1 diabetes. Study-wide results and limits: Moderate but significant shortening of TCRB CDR3s was recorded in all four CD4+ subsets from Type 1 diabetes patients.

Expressed TCRB transcripts were sequenced after all isolated RNA was converted to cDNA. Measured with immunoSEQ multiplex PCR; TCRdb has only the in-frame clones, and not every one. The data show around 130,000 clones, 9% seen once. No antigen has been assigned to these receptors. Material for sequencing was central memory CD4+ T cells from blood. The receptor set was obtained from a man aged 30-40 years with type 1 diabetes.

In this sample, this clone turned up a few times. The rearrangement joins TRBV11-2 to TRBJ2-5; D call uncertain. The V gene's germline CDR1 is SGHAT and CDR2 FQNNGV. CDR3 length equals 13 residues. V was clipped by 3 bases and J by 4 bases, with 9 bases between them. The chain's CDR3 is CASSFYRTETQYF. CDR3 bases: TGTGCCAGCAGCTTCTACCGAACAGAGACCCAGTACTTC.

V gene TRBV4-3 combines with J gene TRBJ2-7; TRBD2 matches 12 bases. The V gene end was trimmed by 4 bases and the J gene end by 3 bases; junction bases not matched to a gene: 13. CDR3 length: 18 residues. Germline V gene sequence: CDR1 LGHNA, CDR2 YSLEER. CDR3 region: CASSRELAGGSQSYEQYF. The CDR3 nucleotides read TGCGCCAGCAGCCGGGAACTAGCGGGGGGTTCCCAAAGCTACGAGCAGTACTTC.

In its sample, this clone was seen a few times. The chain links TRBV27 to TRBJ1-5; maybe TRBD1 (6 bases). This CDR3 has 15 residues. V was clipped by 0 bases and J by 3 bases, with 9 bases between them. CDR1 and CDR2 (germline): MNHEY, SMNVEV (reference sequence). The DNA of the CDR3 is TGTGCCAGCAGTTTATCAGGGGGTAACAATCAGCCCCAGCATTTT. Translated: CASSLSGGNNQPQHF.

The chain links TRBV19 to TRBJ1-4, with a possible D match to TRBD1 (5 bases). Per the germline V gene, CDR1 is LNHDA and CDR2 is SQIVND (reference sequence). The ends were cut back, 7 bases at V and 8 bases at J, with 14 bases in the middle. The CDR3 is 13 amino acids. CDR3 amino acids: CASTRGGREKLFF. CDR3 DNA sequence: TGTGCCAGTACGCGGGGCGGGAGAGAAAAACTGTTTTTT.

This clone was recorded many times. V usage is TRBV2 and J usage is TRBJ1-1, with TRBD1 as a possible D gene (5 bases). V lost 5 bases and J 3 bases, leaving 13 bases between the germline ends. The CDR3 totals 14 residues. The germline CDR1 and CDR2 sequences are SNHLY and FYNNEI. The CDR3 here is CASSRWGGDTEAFF. The CDR3 DNA is TGTGCCAGCAGTCGGTGGGGGGGTGACACTGAAGCTTTCTTT.

This clone was counted only a few times. The chain uses TRBV28 and TRBJ2-7, with 11 bases aligning to TRBD1. The CDR3 runs to 15 residues. Germline V CDR1 and CDR2: MDHEN, SYDVKM. J lost 3 bases, V lost 4 bases, and 5 bases had no gene match. The CDR3 spells CASSSTGTGGYEQYF. The CDR3 nucleotides read TGTGCCAGCAGTTCGACCGGGACAGGGGGCTACGAGCAGTACTTC.

As for this clone: At one boundary the junction diverges from the germline segment, which might be a read error. The rearrangement links TRBV9 to TRBJ1-2; D might be TRBD1 (5 bases). The CDR3 is made up of 13 amino acids. CDR1 and CDR2 from the germline V gene are SGDLS and YYNGEE. The CDR3 loop reads CASSATQDPPYSF. The CDR3 DNA sequence: TGTGCCAGCAGCGCGACACAGGACCCACCCTACTCCTTC.

The chain recombines TRBV19 with TRBJ2-1, with 9 bases identical to TRBD1. Trimming removed 5 bases from V and 8 bases from J; junction bases left unmatched: 10. The CDR3 runs to 15 residues. Germline-derived CDR1 and CDR2 are LNHDA and SQIVND (reference sequence). As DNA, the CDR3 is TGTGCCAGTAGTGTGGGGACAGGGTATTTGGATGAGCAGTTCTTC. This codes for CASSVGTGYLDEQFF.